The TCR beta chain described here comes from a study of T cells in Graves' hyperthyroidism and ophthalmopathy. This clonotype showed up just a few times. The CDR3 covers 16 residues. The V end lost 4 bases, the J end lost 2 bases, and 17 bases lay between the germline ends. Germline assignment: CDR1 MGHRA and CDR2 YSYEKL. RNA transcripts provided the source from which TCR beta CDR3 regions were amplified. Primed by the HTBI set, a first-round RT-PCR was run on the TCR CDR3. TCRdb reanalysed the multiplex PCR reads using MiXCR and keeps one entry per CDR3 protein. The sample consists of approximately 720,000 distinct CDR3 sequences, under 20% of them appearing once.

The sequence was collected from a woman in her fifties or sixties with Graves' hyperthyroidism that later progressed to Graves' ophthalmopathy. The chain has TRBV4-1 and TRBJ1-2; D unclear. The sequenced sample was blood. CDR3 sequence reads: CASSPEGAISNYGYTF. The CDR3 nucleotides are TGCGCCAGCAGCCCCGAGGGCGCTATCTCGAACTATGGCTACACCTTC.